The clone carrying this T cell receptor beta chain was recorded once. This record belongs to a study of T cell changes during pregnancy in multiple sclerosis. TCRdb keeps only in-frame clones here, not all; method: immunoSEQ multiplex PCR. The sample lists over 100,000 clones; roughly 92% were seen once. The V and J ends lost 2 bases and 3 bases, in that order; junction bases with no gene match: 3. Germline V gene data show CDR1 as MNHEY and CDR2 as SMNVEV (reference sequence). CDR3 length equals 14 residues. The chain is built from TRBV27 and TRBJ2-7; 8 bases agree with TRBD1. This clonotype was obtained from a female donor with multiple sclerosis, enrolled in a pregnancy study. The sample here was peripheral blood, taken in the third trimester of pregnancy. The CDR3, as DNA: TGTGCCAGCAGTTTACAGGGGGCTGGCTACGAGCAGTACTTC. It translates to CASSLQGAGYEQYF.